Described below is a single T cell receptor beta chain sequence and its context. This sample's treatment: about 20 received Ad26.COV2.S at low or high dose, single or two shots; roughly five received placebo; per-sample allocation not given. Repertoires come from day 63 after the first vaccine or placebo injection. Clones were read by immunoSEQ multiplex PCR, and TCRdb kept only the in-frame ones, dropping some. The sample has around 270,000 clones; around 88% are singletons. The sample comes from a study of Ad26.COV2.S vaccination and SARS-CoV-2 variants. CDR1 MNHEY and CDR2 SVGAGI come from the germline V gene. Trimming left V 6 bases short and J 0 bases short, with 3 bases between. The CDR3 has 12 residues.

The rearrangement uses TRBV6-5 and TRBJ2-4; no clear D gene. The receptor comes from a person between 18 and 65 years old who received the Ad26.COV2.S COVID-19 vaccine or a placebo. The sequenced sample was peripheral blood, obtained in a trial of Ad26.COV2.S vaccine versus placebo. The CDR3 spells CASRVAKNIQYF. For the CDR3, the DNA is TGTGCCAGCAGAGTAGCCAAAAACATTCAGTACTTC.